This TCR beta chain was found in a study of regulatory T cells in long-lasting Graves disease. Germline V gene lookup returns CDR1 KGHDR and CDR2 SFDVKD. The V and J ends lost 4 bases and 2 bases respectively, with 7 bases between them. This CDR3 region has 13 residues. Time point: newly diagnosed GD, antithyroid drugs for less than 3 months. With RNA extracted from PBMCs as input, the TCR library was made. CDR3 regions were amplified by Arm-PCR using iRepertoire HTBI primers to build TCR beta libraries. TCRdb reprocessed the multiplex PCR reads with MiXCR, giving one entry per CDR3 protein. The sample includes some 250,000 distinct CDR3 sequences, 20% of them seen just once. On this clonotype itself: Antigen: not known.

Study observations and caveats: Shared public clonotypes totalled 2,741 in persistent patients, compared with about 960 in new patients. Persistent Graves' disease cases displayed lower TCR diversity than newly diagnosed ones. Examination was confined to peripheral blood, excluding thyroid tissue. Persistent disease samples used TRBV28, TRBJ1-2 and TRBJ2-5 preferentially.

The clonotype was recovered from a female donor with Graves disease. The material sequenced was peripheral blood mononuclear cells (PBMCs), taken at new diagnosis, from a patient treated with antithyroid drugs. The rearrangement uses TRBV24-1 and TRBJ2-5; the D is unclear. The CDR3 reads CATSEGSQETQYF. In DNA form, the CDR3 reads TGTGCCACCAGTGAGGGGTCTCAAGAGACCCAGTACTTC.